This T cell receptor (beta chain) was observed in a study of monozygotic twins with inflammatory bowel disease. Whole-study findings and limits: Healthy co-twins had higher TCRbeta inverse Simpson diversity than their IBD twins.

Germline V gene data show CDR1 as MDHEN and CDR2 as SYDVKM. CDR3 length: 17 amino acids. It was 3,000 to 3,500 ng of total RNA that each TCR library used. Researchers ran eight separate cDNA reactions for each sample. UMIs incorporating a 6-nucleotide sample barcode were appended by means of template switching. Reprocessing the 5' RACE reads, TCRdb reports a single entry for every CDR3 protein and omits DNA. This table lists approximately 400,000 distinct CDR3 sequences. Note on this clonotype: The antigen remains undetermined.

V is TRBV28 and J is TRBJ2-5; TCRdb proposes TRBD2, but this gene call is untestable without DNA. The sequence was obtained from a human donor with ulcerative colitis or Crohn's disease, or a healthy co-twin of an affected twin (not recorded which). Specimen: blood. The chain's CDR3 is CASSLLVAGERGETQYF. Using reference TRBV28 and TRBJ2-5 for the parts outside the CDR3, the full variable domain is DVKVTQSSRYLVKRTGEKVFLECVQDMDHENMFWYRQDPGLGLRLIYFSYDVKMKEKGDIPEGYSVSREKKERFSLILESASTNQTSMYLCASSLLVAGERGETQYFGPGTRLLVL.